Below, 5 T cell receptor beta chains from the same sample are listed, as sequenced in a study of blood T cell repertoires in COVID-19. Sequencing used immunoSEQ multiplex PCR; TCRdb keeps in-frame clones, though not all of them. The sample contains 40,000 to 60,000 clones, 85% to 90% of which appear only once. The sample comprised peripheral blood. These TCRs come from a woman aged 60-70 years with acute or convalescent COVID-19.

The rearrangement links TRBV3-1 (or the pseudogene TRBV3-2) to TRBJ2-7, with 8 bases fitting TRBD2. Germline trimming cut 4 bases from V and 3 bases from J; bases unmatched to any gene: 11. The germline V gene encodes CDR1 LGHDT and CDR2 YNNKEL (reference sequence). The CDR3 runs 16 residues. CDR3 coding DNA: TGTGCCAGCAGCCCCCTCCTAGCGGGTCCTCTCTACGAGCAGTACTTC. Protein sequence: CASSPLLAGPLYEQYF.

This rearrangement joins TRBV7-3 to TRBJ2-3; TRBD2 is a possible D gene (6 bases). The germline gives CDR1 SGHTA, CDR2 FQGTGA. The CDR3 length is 15 residues. V dropped 6 bases and J dropped 2 bases, with 15 bases sitting between them. The CDR3, as DNA: TGTGCCAGCAGAGAACAAGCGGGCCCCACAGATACGCAGTATTTT. Amino acids: CASREQAGPTDTQYF. The variable domain in full, with the rest retrieved from reference TRBV7-3 and TRBJ2-3, is GAGVSQTPSNKVTEKGKYVELRCDPISGHTALYWYRQSLGQGPEFLIYFQGTGAADDSGLPNDRFFAVRPEGSVSTLKIQRTERGDSAVYLCASREQAGPTDTQYFGPGTRLTVL.

The chain combines TRBV5-1 with TRBJ2-7; a possible D gene is TRBD1 (6 bases). This CDR3 spans 13 amino acids. From germline, CDR1 is SGHRS and CDR2 YFSETQ. The V end lost 1 base, the J end lost 5 bases, and 10 bases lay between the germline ends. The DNA of the CDR3 is TGCGCCAGCAGCTTGAGTCAGGGGAACGAGCAGTACTTC. It translates to CASSLSQGNEQYF.

The genes are TRBV20-1 and TRBJ2-7; D possibly corresponds to TRBD1 (5 bases). This CDR3 has 14 amino acids. With 3 bases removed from V and 3 bases from J, the gap between germline ends came to 15 bases. Germline V gene sequence: CDR1 DFQATT, CDR2 SNEGSKA (reference sequence). The CDR3 sequence: CSASLQGAGYEQYF. Written as DNA, the CDR3 is TGCAGTGCTAGTCTTCAGGGTGCTGGCTACGAGCAGTACTTC.

The chain uses TRBV6-6 and TRBJ1-1; 7 nucleotides match TRBD1. The J segment lost 7 bases and the V segment lost 6 bases, leaving 5 bases of the junction unmatched. CDR1 is MNHNY and CDR2 is SVGAGI in the germline V gene (reference sequence). The length of the CDR3 is 12 residues. The CDR3 DNA is TGTGCCAGCAGACTACAGGGGATTGAAGCTTTCTTT. It is translated as CASRLQGIEAFF.